These 26 T cell receptor beta chains were sequenced from one sample in a study of radiation and T cells in renal cell carcinoma (dated by TCRdb to the early 2020s). Reading the label with the study, this specimen's time point is: baseline pretreatment blood. This sample's treatment or condition label indicates: 15 Gy SBRT to primary tumor, nephrectomy 4 weeks later. The library was obtained by the immunoSEQ multiplex PCR assay. Imported from immuneACCESS, the table was reduced by TCRdb to in-frame sequences with V and J called. These copies leave out some clones; in studies compared against another copy, an unresolved V gene accounts for under half, and the cause of the remainder is not known. This sample gives tens of thousands of clones in total; 82% of them show up just once. The ten largest clones take up 5% to 8% of the sample. Specimen: blood, collected from a patient whose treatment included radiotherapy and nephrectomy. The receptor set was obtained from a man aged 60-69 years with renal cell carcinoma.

This clone was counted once. This chain links TRBV20-1 with TRBJ2-5; the D is unclear. The CDR3 runs 10 residues. Germline loops: CDR1 DFQATT, CDR2 SNEGSKA (reference sequence). V lost 4 bases and J 2 bases, leaving 2 bases between the germline ends. The CDR3 region is CSATQETQYF. For the CDR3, the DNA is TGCAGTGCTACTCAAGAGACCCAGTACTTC.

The V gene is TRBV7-6, the J gene TRBJ1-3, with D perhaps matching TRBD1 (5 bases). There are 15 residues in the CDR3. Germline values: CDR1 SGHVS, CDR2 FNYEAQ. Trimming shortened V by 5 bases and J by 2 bases, and 13 bases separated the two germline ends. The CDR3 region has the DNA TGTGCCAGCAGCCTGGTTAGGGGCGCTGGAAACACCATATATTTT. Encoded protein: CASSLVRGAGNTIYF.

This chain joins TRBV19 and TRBJ2-1, with TRBD2 identical over 7 bases. Trimming at V came to 2 bases and at J to 8 bases, leaving 6 bases not matched to a gene. Germline CDR1 and CDR2: LNHDA and SQIVND (reference sequence). The CDR3 is 14 residues long. The CDR3 loop reads CASSIRTSKDEQFF. For the CDR3, the DNA is TGTGCCAGTAGTATAAGGACTAGTAAAGATGAGCAGTTCTTC.

The rearrangement joins TRBV12-5 to TRBJ2-3; D not certain. With 5 bases removed from V and 4 bases from J, the gap between germline ends came to 7 bases. The CDR3 has 12 residues. Per the germline V gene, CDR1 is LGHNT and CDR2 is FRNRAP. The CDR3 DNA follows: TGTGCTAGTGGTCTATCCGCAGATACGCAGTATTTT. Its translation is CASGLSADTQYF.

The genes are TRBV18 and TRBJ2-3; 11 bases are shared with TRBD2. The germline V gene encodes CDR1 KGHSH and CDR2 LQKENI. The V and J ends lost 1 base and 2 bases, in that order; junction bases with no gene match: 8. CDR3 length equals 18 residues. The chain's CDR3 is CASSPLPIAGGTTDTQYF. The CDR3 DNA reads as TGTGCCAGCTCACCACTACCTATAGCGGGAGGGACCACAGATACGCAGTATTTT. Filled out from reference TRBV18 and TRBJ2-3, the complete variable domain reads NAGVMQNPRHLVRRRGQEARLRCSPMKGHSHVYWYRQLPEEGLKFMVYLQKENIIDESGMPKERFSAEFPKEGPSILRIQQVVRGDSAAYFCASSPLPIAGGTTDTQYFGPGTRLTVL.

V is TRBV29-1 and J is TRBJ2-5, with 9 bases that match TRBD2. With V trimmed by 7 bases and J by 6 bases, 15 bases remained unmatched. The CDR3 is 15 amino acids. Germline lookup yields CDR1 SQVTM and CDR2 ANQGSEA. CDR3 DNA sequence: TGCAGCGCCTCTCCGGGACTAGCCAAAGAGAAGACCCAGTACTTC. Translating gives CSASPGLAKEKTQYF.

This rearrangement joins TRBV7-8 to TRBJ1-4, with D unresolved. The V gene's germline CDR1 is SGHVS and CDR2 FQNEAQ. Trimming took off 3 bases at V and 3 bases at J, with 8 bases between the two ends. CDR3 size: 14 residues. CDR3 in DNA: TGTGCCAGCAGCTTGGCGACGGCTAATGAAAAACTGTTTTTT. Encoded protein: CASSLATANEKLFF. The full variable domain, completed using reference TRBV7-8 and TRBJ1-4, is GAGVSQSPRYKVAKRGQDVALRCDPISGHVSLFWYQQALGQGPEFLTYFQNEAQLDKSGLPSDRFFAERPEGSVSTLKIQRTQQEDSAVYLCASSLATANEKLFFGSGTQLSVL.

V and J are TRBV2 and TRBJ2-1, with D hard to call. The CDR3 contains 14 residues. The V gene lost 4 bases and the J gene lost 4 bases, with 11 bases spanning the gap. Germline loops: CDR1 SNHLY, CDR2 FYNNEI. The CDR3 sequence is CASSVRNGYNEQFF. The CDR3 DNA follows: TGTGCCAGCAGTGTCAGGAACGGTTACAATGAGCAGTTCTTC. The entire variable domain, with the rest obtained from reference TRBV2 and TRBJ2-1, is as follows: EPEVTQTPSHQVTQMGQEVILRCVPISNHLYFYWYRQILGQKVEFLVSFYNNEISEKSEIFDDQFSVERPDGSNFTLKIRSTKLEDSAMYFCASSVRNGYNEQFFGPGTRLTVL.

The rearrangement uses TRBV4-3 and TRBJ1-1; weak D call: TRBD1 (5 bases). Germline values: CDR1 LGHNA, CDR2 YSLEER. With 2 bases removed from V and 6 bases from J, the gap between germline ends came to 13 bases. CDR3 length equals 14 residues. CDR3 sequence (DNA): TGCGCCAGCAGCCAACGAGATCAGGGCGCTGAAGCTTTCTTT. Translated: CASSQRDQGAEAFF.

This chain uses TRBV29-1 with TRBJ2-5; tentative D call: TRBD2 (6 bases). The CDR3 length is 11 residues. The germline V gene has CDR1 SQVTM and CDR2 ANQGSEA. V was clipped by 6 bases and J by 13 bases, with 18 bases between them. CDR3 amino acids: CSVSEGLRSYF. The CDR3 DNA reads as TGCAGCGTCTCGGAGGGACTCCGGTCGTACTTC. Full variable domain (outside the CDR3, taken from reference TRBV29-1 and TRBJ2-5): SAVISQKPSRDICQRGTSLTIQCQVDSQVTMMFWYRQQPGQSLTLIATANQGSEATYESGFVIDKFPISRPNLTFSTLTVSNMSPEDSSIYLCSVSEGLRSYFGPGTRLLVL.

Here the CDR3 reads CASSLGGSASPPPQFF. In nucleotides, the CDR3 is TGTGCCAGCAGCTTAGGAGGAAGCGCGAGTCCTCCACCGCAGTTCTTC. The chain joins TRBV7-8 to TRBJ2-1; D not certain. The CDR3 consists of 16 residues. The ends were cut back, 1 base at V and 12 bases at J, with 22 bases in the middle. Germline CDR1 reads SGHVS; CDR2 reads FQNEAQ.

DNA for the CDR3: TGTGCCAGCAGCCCTCAGCGAGCCGGGGAGCTGTTTTTT. Translation gives CASSPQRAGELFF. V usage is TRBV6-5 and J usage is TRBJ2-2; D gene ambiguous. The CDR3 totals 13 residues. Per the germline V gene, CDR1 is MNHEY and CDR2 is SVGAGI. Trimming took 6 bases from V and 6 from J, leaving 11 bases between them.

The chain links TRBV30 to TRBJ2-7; TRBD1 matches 7 bases. There are 13 residues in the CDR3. CDR1 and CDR2 (germline): GTSNPN, SVGIG (reference sequence). Trimming removed 4 bases from V and 1 base from J; junction bases left unmatched: 4. The CDR3 reads CAWTYRGSYEQYF. In nucleotides, the CDR3 is TGTGCCTGGACTTACAGGGGTTCCTACGAGCAGTACTTC. The variable domain in full, completed from reference TRBV30 and TRBJ2-7, reads SQTIHQWPATLVQPVGSPLSLECTVEGTSNPNLYWYRQAAGRGLQLLFYSVGIGQISSEVPQNLSASRPQDRQFILSSKKLLLSDSGFYLCAWTYRGSYEQYFGPGTRLTVT.

The chain has TRBV7-9 and TRBJ2-7; D is possibly TRBD2 (6 bases). The CDR3 is made up of 12 amino acids. Germline values: CDR1 SEHNR, CDR2 FQNEAQ (reference sequence). V lost 5 bases to trimming and J lost 7 bases, with 12 bases between them. The CDR3 region has the DNA TGTGCCAGCAGCGCCGGACGGGGGGAGCAGTACTTC. Its protein product is CASSAGRGEQYF.

V usage is TRBV5-1 and J usage is TRBJ1-1, with 7 bases aligning to TRBD1. Germline V gives CDR1 SGHRS, CDR2 YFSETQ. Trimming at V came to 2 bases and at J to 2 bases, leaving 6 bases not matched to a gene. The CDR3 consists of 15 residues. This chain's CDR3 is CASSFLGTENTEAFF. The CDR3 DNA reads as TGCGCCAGCAGCTTTTTGGGGACAGAAAACACTGAAGCTTTCTTT.

J is TRBJ2-6 and V is TRBV2; the D call may be TRBD1 or TRBD2 (5 bases each). The ends were cut back, 3 bases at V and 0 bases at J, with 12 bases in the middle. The CDR3 covers 17 residues. The germline V gene encodes CDR1 SNHLY and CDR2 FYNNEI. For the CDR3, the DNA is TGTGCCAGCAGTGAGAGGGGACGTAGCTCTGGGGCCAACGTCCTGACTTTC. The encoded protein is CASSERGRSSGANVLTF.

This chain joins TRBV18 and TRBJ2-2; 10 bases are shared with TRBD1. This CDR3 has 17 amino acids. Germline values: CDR1 KGHSH, CDR2 LQKENI. V dropped 2 bases and J dropped 4; count of bases not matched to a gene: 7. CDR3 region: CASSPTTGGVGTGELFF. CDR3 DNA sequence: TGTGCCAGCTCACCAACGACAGGGGGCGTCGGCACCGGGGAGCTGTTTTTT.

The J gene is TRBJ2-7, the V gene TRBV28; 9 bases are a match to TRBD1. V lost 2 bases to trimming and J lost 2 bases; unmatched junction nucleotides: 7. CDR3 length: 16 residues. Germline V gene data show CDR1 as MDHEN and CDR2 as SYDVKM. In nucleotides, the CDR3 is TGTGCCAGCAGTTTACACACAGGGGGCTGGGCCTACGAGCAGTACTTC. Its translation: CASSLHTGGWAYEQYF. The whole variable domain, filled in from reference TRBV28 and TRBJ2-7, reads DVKVTQSSRYLVKRTGEKVFLECVQDMDHENMFWYRQDPGLGLRLIYFSYDVKMKEKGDIPEGYSVSREKKERFSLILESASTNQTSMYLCASSLHTGGWAYEQYFGPGTRLTVT.

The rearrangement links TRBV19 to TRBJ2-1, with 9 bases lining up with TRBD1. V gave up 4 bases and J gave up 0 bases; unmatched junction bases: 13. This CDR3 has 19 amino acids. Germline loops: CDR1 LNHDA, CDR2 SQIVND (reference sequence). The DNA of the CDR3 is TGTGCCAGTAGTACACCTCGGGGGGACAGGGAGTTCTCCTACAATGAGCAGTTCTTC. Amino acids: CASSTPRGDREFSYNEQFF.

This clone was found a few times. The V and J genes are TRBV28 and TRBJ1-2; D is unclear. The CDR3 runs 15 residues. Trimming left V 8 bases short and J 1 base short, with 17 bases between. CDR1 and CDR2 from the germline V gene are MDHEN and SYDVKM. Here the CDR3 reads CASGSPGGINYGYTF. The CDR3, as DNA: TGTGCCAGCGGCTCCCCCGGAGGGATTAACTATGGCTACACCTTC.

This chain joins TRBV18 and TRBJ2-7; a possible D gene is TRBD2 (5 bases). V was clipped by 2 bases and J by 2 bases, with 13 bases between them. The CDR3 length is 15 residues. Germline V gene data show CDR1 as KGHSH and CDR2 as LQKENI. The CDR3 DNA sequence: TGTGCCAGCTCACCAGTAGGGAGCGCTCCCTACGAGCAGTACTTC. Its protein is CASSPVGSAPYEQYF.

The V gene is TRBV5-5, the J gene TRBJ2-2; D is perhaps TRBD1 (5 bases). CDR1 is SGHKS, CDR2 YYEKEE, per germline (reference sequence). The CDR3 consists of 16 residues. V was pared by 3 bases and J by 2 bases, with 14 bases between. CDR3 nucleotide sequence: TGTGCCAGCAGCTACGCCACAGGTTACAACACCGGGGAGCTGTTTTTT. It codes for CASSYATGYNTGELFF. The full variable domain, its missing parts supplied by reference TRBV5-5 and TRBJ2-2, is DAGVTQSPTHLIKTRGQQVTLRCSPISGHKSVSWYQQVLGQGPQFIFQYYEKEERGRGNFPDRFSARQFPNYSSELNVNALLLGDSALYLCASSYATGYNTGELFFGEGSRLTVL.

On this clone: The identical CDR3 is also encoded by other nucleotide sequences in the sample. This chain connects TRBV27 to TRBJ2-2; no reliable D call. The CDR3 has 13 amino acids. V lost 4 bases, J lost 2 bases, and 5 bases lay in between. The germline V gene has CDR1 MNHEY and CDR2 SMNVEV (reference sequence). The CDR3 bases are TGTGCCAGCAGTTCTCTTAACACCGGGGAGCTGTTTTTT. Translation gives CASSSLNTGELFF.

In this sample, this clone turned up a few times. This chain connects TRBV11-2 to TRBJ2-5; maybe TRBD2 (6 bases). The CDR3 loop spans 16 amino acids. Germline V gene sequence: CDR1 SGHAT, CDR2 FQNNGV. V lost 3 bases and J 5 bases, leaving 19 bases between the germline ends. In DNA form, the CDR3 reads TGTGCCAGCAGCTTGGGCCTTCGGGACTCCTTTGAGACCCAGTACTTC. It codes for CASSLGLRDSFETQYF.

This chain links TRBV28 with TRBJ1-5; a weak D match, TRBD1 (5 bases). Trimming took off 6 bases at V and 7 bases at J, with 10 bases between the two ends. Germline V gene data show CDR1 as MDHEN and CDR2 as SYDVKM. The CDR3 contains 12 residues. In nucleotides, the CDR3 is TGTGCCAGCAGGCAGGGAGGCCAGCCCCAGCATTTT. It specifies CASRQGGQPQHF.

The V gene is TRBV4-1, the J gene TRBJ2-1; D call uncertain. The germline CDR1 and CDR2 sequences are MGHRA and YSYEKL. Deletions cut 3 bases from V and 0 bases from J, with 9 bases between. The CDR3 extends over 15 amino acids. The DNA of the CDR3 is TGCGCCAGCAGCCACTTCTTGAGCTCCTACAATGAGCAGTTCTTC. This codes for CASSHFLSSYNEQFF.